This T cell receptor beta chain comes out of a study of cytomegalovirus exposure and HLA in healthy donors. In the study overall: Early release data held around 82 million unique TCRs from HLA-typed donors. Findings and limits, study-wide: Later work found most CMV-associated TCR beta chains apparently HLA-restricted.

PCR amplification relied on 60 Vbeta primers (plus 13 Jbeta primers). Measured with immunoSEQ multiplex PCR; TCRdb has only the in-frame clones, and not every one. This repertoire shows around 130,000 clones, about four fifths found once; its top ten account for around 5%. Notes on this clone: The antigen remains undetermined.

This clonotype was obtained from a man aged 30 to 45 in good health and CMV-seronegative. Sequenced: PBMCs.

CDR3 region: CASSPWGPDTQYF. In DNA, the CDR3 is TGTGCCAGCAGCCCCTGGGGCCCGGATACGCAGTATTTT. The V gene is TRBV7-2, the J gene TRBJ2-3, with D possibly matching TRBD1 (5 bases). V dropped 5 bases and J dropped 6 bases, with 12 bases sitting between them. This CDR3 spans 13 amino acids. Per germline, CDR1 SGHTA and CDR2 FQGNSA.